The T cell receptor beta chain described here comes from a study of control samples from healthy donors and cancer patients. Using immunoSEQ multiplex PCR, the repertoire was profiled, and TCRdb retains in-frame clones only, with some absent. The sample holds approximately 130,000 clones; more than 75% are singletons and the top ten take about 12%. The CDR3 covers 13 residues. Germline assignment: CDR1 MRHNA and CDR2 SNTAGT. The V gene lost 3 bases and the J gene lost 2 bases, with 5 bases spanning the gap. This TCR derives from a man aged 30 to 45 in good health. The genes are TRBV6-4 and TRBJ1-5, with D hard to call. Sequencing used blood. CDR3 DNA: TGTGCCAGCAGTGAACACCGCAATCAGCCCCAGCATTTT. Amino acid sequence: CASSEHRNQPQHF.